This TCR beta chain comes out of a study of blood T cell repertoires in COVID-19 (dated by TCRdb to 2020 to 2022). Background for the entire study: Collaborator samples came from the United States, Italy and Spain and covered acute and convalescent phases of COVID-19. Nearly every sample came with metadata listing a de-identified subject ID, COVID-19 status, age in years and sex. Where available, HLA class I and class II types were taken from metadata supplied by the sample provider and were not determined by assay-based typing. Samples were obtained from the ongoing ImmuneRACE study (first 160 participants) and from some 1,300 subjects provided by 6 global collaborators. Deeply sampled blood TCRbeta repertoires from subjects exposed to, actively infected with, or recovered from COVID-19 were included in the dataset. The repertoires were released in a freely available public database intended as a resource for research on the immune response to SARS-CoV-2. The material from the prospective study consisted of cDNA or gDNA derived from T cells, B-cell-depleted T cells, or PBMCs.

The immunoSEQ Assay, a bias-controlled multiplex PCR, was used to amplify TCRbeta CDR3 regions from genomic DNA. The authors processed their data as follows. Nucleated cell counts per sample were estimated from amplification of reference gene primers within the assay. Sequence reads were collapsed and filtered to measure the absolute abundance of every unique TCRbeta CDR3 rearrangement. For each sample, productive Simpson clonality was calculated by taking the square root of Simpson's diversity index across productive rearrangements. In its TCRdb copy, this immuneACCESS table keeps in-frame sequences only and misses some clones. Where compared with another copy, unresolved V genes explain less than half of these, and the others have no known cause. V and J calls and clone size follow that table, whereas D and trimming were derived from the DNA. This sample lists 180,000 or so clones; about nine tenths were detected once. The top ten clones comprise roughly 3.5% of the sample.

Each collaborating institution followed its own protocols to collect whole blood in K2EDTA tubes. For TCRbeta analysis, collaborator samples were shipped as frozen whole blood, as isolated PBMCs, or as DNA extracted from either sample type. Remarks on this clone: Its antigen remains unidentified. No qualities accompany the bases; no much larger clone lies one base away.

General conclusions and limits of the study: Clinical and demographic metadata were provided uncurated, with the amount varying by source and participant.

Between the V and J ends, shortened by 4 bases and 9 bases respectively, the junction contains 13 bases. From the cysteine up to the phenylalanine, the CDR3 has a length of 14 residues. Just the 42-base CDR3 DNA is kept, in frame starting at base 1. According to the germline V gene, CDR1 reads MNHEY and CDR2 reads SVGAGI. The V gene is TRBV6-5 and the J gene is TRBJ1-6, with no confidently assigned D gene. The sequence was obtained from a man aged 65 to 79 with acute or convalescent COVID-19. The sequencing sample was made of peripheral blood. The nucleotide sequence reads TGTGCCAGCAGTTTTCTGGTTCCGGGTTCACCCCTCCACTTT. It encodes CASSFLVPGSPLHF.